A selection of T cell receptor beta chains follows, all from one sample in a study of shared clonotypes between healthy human individuals. The data were produced by immunoSEQ multiplex PCR, yet TCRdb's version contains in-frame clones alone and is incomplete. The repertoire consists of about 2 million clones, with roughly 95% occurring once and the leading ten covering 0.13%. The sequenced material came from naive CD4+ T cells sorted from blood. These receptors originate from a man younger than 30 in good health. The CDR3 runs from the conserved cysteine through the conserved F or W. Fields, in order: V gene, J gene, CDR3 protein.

v_call: TRBV18; j_call: TRBJ1-6; cdr3_aa: CASSPPIPGDNSPLHF
v_call: TRBV5-1; j_call: TRBJ1-6; cdr3_aa: CASSLEGGTNSPLHF
v_call: TRBV5-1; j_call: TRBJ1-1; cdr3_aa: CASSLGGQGSTEAFF
v_call: TRBV6-6; j_call: TRBJ2-7; cdr3_aa: CASSTPGEGPGNEQYF
v_call: TRBV5-1; j_call: TRBJ2-1; cdr3_aa: CASSSDIPLTNEQFF
v_call: TRBV6-5; j_call: TRBJ1-5; cdr3_aa: CASSYSKGGFQHF
v_call: TRBV11-2; j_call: TRBJ1-3; cdr3_aa: CASSTRISGNTIYF
v_call: TRBV2; j_call: TRBJ1-2; cdr3_aa: CASSSAGQGAVRGYTF
v_call: TRBV28; j_call: TRBJ1-2; cdr3_aa: CASSSSRLGSGGYTF
v_call: TRBV5-6; j_call: TRBJ2-3; cdr3_aa: CASRFTGDWAGDTQYF
v_call: TRBV18; j_call: TRBJ1-1; cdr3_aa: CASSPPGRVMTEAFF
v_call: TRBV7-2; j_call: TRBJ1-2; cdr3_aa: CASSTTGYGGYTF
v_call: TRBV29-1; j_call: TRBJ2-1; cdr3_aa: CSADGRLGEQFF
v_call: TRBV11-2; j_call: TRBJ2-3; cdr3_aa: CASSLNPMLLTDTQYF
v_call: TRBV21-1; j_call: TRBJ1-2; cdr3_aa: CASTPKGGKANYGYTF
v_call: TRBV7-2; j_call: TRBJ2-7; cdr3_aa: CASSLSAGSMSKYF
v_call: TRBV29-1; j_call: TRBJ2-1; cdr3_aa: CSVAVSEQFF
v_call: TRBV7-9; j_call: TRBJ1-5; cdr3_aa: CASSSVSNQPQHF
v_call: TRBV11-2; j_call: TRBJ2-3; cdr3_aa: CASSLTGGRLTDTQYF
v_call: TRBV7-9; j_call: TRBJ1-2; cdr3_aa: CASSLEWRRAF
v_call: TRBV7-2; j_call: TRBJ2-7; cdr3_aa: CASSKQGSSSYEQYF
v_call: TRBV5-4; j_call: TRBJ2-2; cdr3_aa: CASSLTAGELFF
v_call: TRBV10-3; j_call: TRBJ1-2; cdr3_aa: CAIRSTENGYTF
v_call: TRBV19; j_call: TRBJ1-5; cdr3_aa: CASLDRGQPQHF
v_call: TRBV18; j_call: TRBJ1-2; cdr3_aa: CASSPPTGEGGTYGYTF
v_call: TRBV27; j_call: TRBJ2-1; cdr3_aa: CASSIIPGLLFNEQFF
v_call: TRBV14; j_call: TRBJ2-4; cdr3_aa: CASSQVRPKNIQYF
v_call: TRBV19; j_call: TRBJ1-6; cdr3_aa: CASRLDRGSPLHF
v_call: TRBV25-1; j_call: TRBJ1-2; cdr3_aa: CASSESTTYRVSGGGYTF
v_call: TRBV5-5; j_call: TRBJ1-2; cdr3_aa: CASSLDPSYGYTF
v_call: TRBV5-1; j_call: TRBJ1-2; cdr3_aa: CASSSEPTATFYGYTF
v_call: TRBV4-1; j_call: TRBJ1-3; cdr3_aa: CASSPQVSGNTIYF
v_call: TRBV18; j_call: TRBJ2-1; cdr3_aa: CASSPPALAGGGNEQFF
v_call: TRBV5-6; j_call: TRBJ1-2; cdr3_aa: CASSSSRGYTF
v_call: TRBV6-1; j_call: TRBJ1-5; cdr3_aa: CASLGQGVYQPQHF
v_call: TRBV11-2; j_call: TRBJ1-3; cdr3_aa: CASSLKSSGNTIYF
v_call: TRBV6-1; j_call: TRBJ2-3; cdr3_aa: CASSEALSGSSTDTQYF
v_call: TRBV7-9; j_call: TRBJ1-3; cdr3_aa: CASSYSSGNTIYF
v_call: TRBV10-3; j_call: TRBJ1-2; cdr3_aa: CAISVGGPGYTF
v_call: TRBV6-5; j_call: TRBJ2-7; cdr3_aa: CASSYGRAADYEQYF
v_call: TRBV5-1; j_call: TRBJ2-5; cdr3_aa: CASSWAQDTETQYF
v_call: TRBV28; j_call: TRBJ1-2; cdr3_aa: CASSPDSWDGYTF
v_call: TRBV5-4; j_call: TRBJ1-1; cdr3_aa: CASSLGGRSEAFF
v_call: TRBV5-1; j_call: TRBJ2-1; cdr3_aa: CASSFGTSGGYNEQFF
v_call: TRBV5-8; j_call: TRBJ2-7; cdr3_aa: CASPRLAYEQYF
v_call: TRBV7-2; j_call: TRBJ2-7; cdr3_aa: CASSLATAGGPYEQYF
v_call: TRBV6-6; j_call: TRBJ1-4; cdr3_aa: CASSYLRETNEKLFF
v_call: TRBV7-9; j_call: TRBJ2-7; cdr3_aa: CASSFTRQGASSYEQYF
v_call: TRBV6-1; j_call: TRBJ1-2; cdr3_aa: CASRRDAINYGYTF
v_call: TRBV28; j_call: TRBJ2-1; cdr3_aa: CASRRQGMGNEQFF
v_call: TRBV14; j_call: TRBJ1-1; cdr3_aa: CASSPQGNTEAFF
v_call: TRBV7-9; j_call: TRBJ1-6; cdr3_aa: CASSSTGEASYNSPLHF
v_call: TRBV7-9; j_call: TRBJ2-7; cdr3_aa: CASSYRDDEQYF
v_call: TRBV16; j_call: TRBJ1-2; cdr3_aa: CASSQVPSTNYGYTF